This TCR beta chain was sequenced for a study of blood T cells in healthy people across ages. Background on the study: Template switching captured about one barcoded beta molecule per two T cells. Findings and limits, study-wide: A strong correlation was seen between TCR beta diversity and naive T cell percentage.

Details on this clonotype: Antigen: not known.

Alongside a J-beta primer mix, a sample-barcoded 5' primer served in a second PCR lasting roughly 6 to 11 cycles. One entry per CDR3 protein, called by TCRdb with MiXCR from the 5' RACE reads. The sample lists around 520,000 distinct CDR3 sequences; 27% were seen once. Extraction yielded at least 5.5 micrograms of total RNA per sample. Germline loops: CDR1 MNHNY, CDR2 SVGAGI (reference sequence). Trimming cost V 6 bases and J 8 bases; bases outside gene matches: 17. This CDR3 region has 16 residues. This sample also belongs to another study, concerning T cells of mothers and their children. That work states: Thymic selection shapes TCR recombination output in related pairs, and it does so similarly in unrelated pairs.

The sequence was obtained from a boy under 10 years old in good health. The chain uses TRBV6-6 and TRBJ1-2, with TRBD1 matching 8 bases. Specimen: blood. The CDR3 DNA reads as TGTGCCAGCAGCGCCGTTCAACAGGGGGTAGGGGGCGGCTACACCTTC. It encodes CASSAVQQGVGGGYTF.